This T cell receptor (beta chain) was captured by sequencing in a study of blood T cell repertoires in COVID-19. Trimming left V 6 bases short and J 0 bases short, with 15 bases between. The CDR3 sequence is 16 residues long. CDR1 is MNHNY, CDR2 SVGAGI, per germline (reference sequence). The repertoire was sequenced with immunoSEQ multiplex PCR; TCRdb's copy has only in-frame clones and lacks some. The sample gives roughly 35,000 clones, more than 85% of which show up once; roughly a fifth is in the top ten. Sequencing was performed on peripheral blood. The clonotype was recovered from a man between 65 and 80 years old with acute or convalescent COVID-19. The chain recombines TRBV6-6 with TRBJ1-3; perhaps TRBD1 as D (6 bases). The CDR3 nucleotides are TGTGCCAGCAGACCCGGACAGCAAAACTCTGGAAACACCATATATTTT. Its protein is CASRPGQQNSGNTIYF.